These T cell receptor beta chains were read from a single sample in a study. TCRdb ran MiXCR on the 5' RACE reads and lists one entry per CDR3 protein. The sample lists over 55,000 distinct CDR3 sequences; 25% to 35% were seen once. Sequenced sample: tumor-infiltrating naive CD4+ T cells sorted from the breast tumor. The receptors here all came from a female donor with breast cancer. CDR3s include the opening cysteine and the closing phenylalanine or tryptophan. Each record gives: V gene, J gene, clone size, D gene, CDR3 protein, CDR3 DNA. A D gene is named only where the DNA matches it firmly. Where a row states a size, it is once, few, many or the class of an expanded clone; other rows omit it.

>TRBV5-1|TRBJ2-1|.|.
CASNGGTESYNEQFF
TGCGCCAGCAACGGGGGGACAGAATCCTACAATGAGCAGTTCTTC
>TRBV30|TRBJ2-3|few|.
CALRGGRTDTQYF
TGTGCCCTCCGCGGGGGCAGAACAGATACGCAGTATTTT
>TRBV15|TRBJ1-5|.|TRBD1
CATSRDKGVWDRRCQNQPQHF
TGTGCCACCAGCAGAGATAAAGGAGTCTGGGACAGGCGATGTCAAAATCAGCCCCAGCATTTT
>TRBV20-1|TRBJ2-1|.|TRBD2
CSVSRTSGRNEQFF
TGCAGTGTTAGTCGTACTAGCGGGAGAAATGAGCAGTTCTTC
>TRBV29-1|TRBJ2-2|.|TRBD1
CSVGTGHGELFF
TGCAGCGTTGGGACAGGGCACGGGGAGCTGTTTTTT
>TRBV5-1|TRBJ2-5|.|TRBD2
CASSPHKAGGETQYF
TGCGCCAGCAGCCCCCATAAAGCGGGGGGAGAGACCCAGTACTTC
>TRBV20-1|TRBJ1-6|few|TRBD1
CSARDSSGTGDSPLHF
TGCAGTGCTAGAGACTCCTCCGGGACAGGGGATTCACCCCTCCACTTT
>TRBV9|TRBJ2-5|few|.
CASSVMEGETQYF
TGTGCCAGCAGCGTCATGGAGGGAGAGACCCAGTACTTC
>TRBV5-1|TRBJ1-2|many|.
CASSSRDSVYGYTF
TGCGCCAGCAGCTCGCGGGACTCCGTCTATGGCTACACCTTC
>TRBV6-1|TRBJ2-5|.|.
CASSEGQTSRSETQYF
TGTGCCAGCAGTGAGGGTCAGACTAGTAGGTCGGAGACCCAGTACTTC
>TRBV12-3/TRBV12-4|TRBJ2-3|many|.
CASSWGKDTQYF
TGTGCCAGCAGTTGGGGGAAAGATACGCAGTATTTT
>TRBV12-3/TRBV12-4|TRBJ2-2|few|.
CASSSTENTGELFF
TGTGCCAGCAGTTCGACGGAGAACACCGGGGAGCTGTTTTTT
>TRBV4-1|TRBJ2-6|.|.
CASSQVGSGTETSGANVLTF
TGCGCCAGCAGCCAAGTCGGCTCCGGGACGGAGACCTCTGGGGCCAACGTCCTGACTTTC
>TRBV7-9|TRBJ2-1|.|.
CASSFVGSYNEQSF
TGTGCCAGCAGCTTCGTAGGGTCCTACAATGAGCAGTCCTTC
>TRBV29-1|TRBJ2-3|medium-sized|.
CSVASKGPDTQYF
TGCAGCGTTGCGTCCAAGGGGCCAGATACGCAGTATTTT
>TRBV7-2|TRBJ2-7|many|TRBD2
CASSLYQAGAYYEQYF
TGTGCCAGCAGCTTATACCAAGCGGGGGCCTACTACGAGCAGTACTTC
>TRBV20-1|TRBJ2-3|few|TRBD2
CSARDRLAGVADTQYF
TGCAGTGCTAGAGACAGACTAGCGGGGGTAGCAGATACGCAGTATTTT
>TRBV5-1|TRBJ2-5|.|.
CASSLSVRSETQYF
TGCGCCAGCAGCCTGTCGGTCCGATCAGAGACCCAGTACTTC
>TRBV9|TRBJ2-5|.|.
CASSAGIQETQYF
TGTGCCAGCAGCGCTGGGATCCAAGAGACCCAGTACTTC
>TRBV5-1|TRBJ2-3|few|.
CASSPHTSTDTQYF
TGCGCCAGCAGTCCACATACTAGCACAGATACGCAGTATTTT
>TRBV12-3/TRBV12-4|TRBJ2-3|many|.
CASSLTDTQYF
TGTGCCAGCAGTTTAACAGATACGCAGTATTTT
>TRBV6-2/TRBV6-3|TRBJ1-5|medium-sized|TRBD1
CASSPGQGRPSGNQPQHF
TGTGCCAGCAGTCCGGGACAGGGGAGGCCCAGTGGCAATCAGCCCCAGCATTTT
>TRBV4-1|TRBJ1-4|.|.
CASSHPYEKLFF
TGCGCCAGCAGCCACCCCTATGAAAAACTGTTTTTT
>TRBV6-2/TRBV6-3|TRBJ1-1|.|TRBD1
CASSNPWDRRNTEAFF
TGTGCCAGCAGTAACCCGTGGGACAGGAGGAACACTGAAGCTTTCTTT
>TRBV12-3/TRBV12-4|TRBJ1-2|few|.
CASSWGASVNYGYTF
TGTGCCAGCAGCTGGGGGGCTTCGGTAAACTATGGCTACACCTTC
>TRBV30|TRBJ1-2|few|.
CAWRQNRNYGYTF
TGTGCCTGGAGACAGAACAGAAACTATGGCTACACCTTC
>TRBV11-2|TRBJ2-3|many|.
CASSLQGSSFTDTQYF
TGTGCCAGCAGCTTACAGGGCAGTTCTTTCACAGATACGCAGTATTTT
>TRBV18|TRBJ2-7|.|TRBD1
CASSPLGQGMNEQYF
TGTGCCAGCTCTCCCCTGGGACAGGGTATGAACGAGCAGTACTTC
>TRBV20-1|TRBJ1-5|.|.
CSARGQISNQPQHF
TGCAGTGCTAGAGGACAGATTAGCAATCAGCCCCAGCATTTT
>TRBV9|TRBJ2-1|.|.
CASSPGNGGNEQFF
TGTGCCAGCAGTCCGGGGAATGGGGGCAATGAGCAGTTCTTC